This T cell receptor beta chain is drawn from a study of cytotoxic CD8 clonotypes in ibrutinib-treated CLL. Study overall: The study included 11 relapsed/refractory and over 14 treatment-naive patients; roughly 17 had IGHV unmutated disease. Investigators reported roughly 25 partial and 2 complete responses; after median around 68 months, approximately 15 patients remained remitted and some twelve progressed.

The trim removed 0 bases at V and 4 bases at J, leaving 5 bases unmatched. This CDR3 region has 16 residues. Germline CDR1 and CDR2: SGHRS and YFSETQ. Clones were read by immunoSEQ multiplex PCR, and TCRdb kept only the in-frame ones, dropping some. Of roughly 250,000 clones listed, under 80% are singletons. The receptor was derived from a human donor with chronic lymphocytic leukemia. J is TRBJ1-5 and V is TRBV5-1; 9 bases are a match to TRBD1. This specimen was PBMCs, taken after 24 months of ibrutinib treatment. Written as DNA, the CDR3 is TGCGCCAGCAGCTTGGGAGGGACAGGGAGTAATCAGCCCCAGCATTTT. This codes for CASSLGGTGSNQPQHF. The full variable domain, its missing parts supplied by reference TRBV5-1 and TRBJ1-5, is KAGVTQTPRYLIKTRGQQVTLSCSPISGHRSVSWYQQTPGQGLQFLFEYFSETQRNKGNFPGRFSGRQFSNSRSEMNVSTLELGDSALYLCASSLGGTGSNQPQHFGDGTRLSIL.